This paragraph reports one T cell receptor (beta chain). Its matching antigen is unknown. Different DNA sequences within this sample yield the same CDR3. This specimen belongs to a study of OX40 agonist ivuxolimab in advanced cancers. On the study more broadly: In this trial design, patients received ivuxolimab intravenously at 0.01 to 10 mg/kg every 2 weeks.

Prior autoimmune disease or systemic immunosuppression barred patients. Cycle 7 day 1, cycle 4 day 1, and baseline were the timepoints at which blood was sampled. The CDR3 has 12 residues. V dropped 5 bases and J dropped 5; count of bases not matched to a gene: 1. Germline lookup yields CDR1 LNHDA and CDR2 SQIVND (reference sequence). Study-wide results and limits: At 0.1 to 3.0 mg/kg and by week 6, CD4+ and CD8+ T cells in the blood had expanded clonally.

Assay used: immunoSEQ multiplex PCR; TCRdb lists only in-frame clones, some missing. The sample consists of 45,000 to 60,000 clones, 80% to 95% of them appearing once. Sequencing was performed on CD4+ or CD8+ T cells sorted from blood, taken in a trial of the OX40 agonist ivuxolimab. The sequence was collected from an adult with an advanced solid tumor such as melanoma, head and neck, liver or kidney cancer. The chain couples TRBV19 to TRBJ1-2, with TRBD1 matching over 8 bases. The CDR3 reads CASSRQGYGYTF. The CDR3 DNA reads TGTGCCAGTAGTCGACAGGGGTATGGCTACACCTTC. Supplemented by reference TRBV19 and TRBJ1-2, the full variable domain reads DGGITQSPKYLFRKEGQNVTLSCEQNLNHDAMYWYRQDPGQGLRLIYYSQIVNDFQKGDIAEGYSVSREKKESFPLTVTSAQKNPTAFYLCASSRQGYGYTFGSGTRLTVV.